A selection of T cell receptor beta chains follows, all from one sample in a study of shared clonotypes between healthy human individuals. Profiling relied on immunoSEQ multiplex PCR, and the TCRdb table lists in-frame clones only, not all of them. The sample holds roughly 2.4 million clones, under 97% seen once. The source material was naive CD4+ T cells sorted from blood. The receptor source for this set is a man aged 18 to 29 in good health. CDR3s include the opening cysteine and the closing phenylalanine or tryptophan. Each record gives: V gene, J gene, clone size, D gene, CDR3 protein, CDR3 DNA. D genes are given only for firm matches. Size tells how often a clone was seen (once, few, many) or the class of an expanded clone, and some rows leave it out.

TRBV2	TRBJ2-2	-	-	CASTNYNTGELFF	TGTGCCAGCACCAATTACAACACCGGGGAGCTGTTTTTT
TRBV5-1	TRBJ2-1	-	TRBD2	CASSLGLAGDRNEQFF	TGCGCCAGCAGCTTGGGACTAGCGGGAGACAGGAATGAGCAGTTCTTC
TRBV10-3	TRBJ2-5	-	-	CAISEGWETQYF	TGTGCCATCAGTGAGGGATGGGAGACCCAGTACTTC
TRBV6-1	TRBJ1-5	-	TRBD1	CASSERQGNQPQHF	TGTGCCAGCAGTGAACGACAGGGTAATCAGCCCCAGCATTTT
TRBV5-4	TRBJ2-3	-	TRBD1	CASSKWDREDTDTQYF	TGTGCCAGCAGCAAATGGGACAGGGAAGATACAGATACGCAGTATTTT
TRBV5-1	TRBJ2-1	-	TRBD2	CASSPFSSGGYNEQFF	TGCGCCAGCAGCCCCTTTTCTAGCGGTGGATACAATGAGCAGTTCTTC
TRBV14	TRBJ1-1	once	-	CASSQFGTGRTEAFF	TGTGCCAGCAGCCAATTCGGGACGGGGAGGACTGAAGCTTTCTTT
TRBV6-1	TRBJ2-2	-	-	CASSEATGEVGELFF	TGTGCCAGCAGTGAAGCTACAGGGGAGGTCGGGGAGCTGTTTTTT
TRBV2	TRBJ2-1	-	TRBD2	CARSTSGVYNEQFF	TGTGCCAGAAGTACTAGCGGGGTATACAATGAGCAGTTCTTC
TRBV6-5	TRBJ1-1	-	TRBD1	CASTLQGAVNTEAFF	TGTGCCAGCACCTTACAGGGGGCAGTGAACACTGAAGCTTTCTTT
TRBV2	TRBJ2-1	-	TRBD2	CASTERGVQFF	TGTGCCAGCACTGAGCGGGGCGTGCAGTTCTTC
TRBV30	TRBJ1-5	-	-	CAWSVSGRLNQPQHF	TGTGCCTGGAGTGTATCCGGCAGGCTCAATCAGCCCCAGCATTTT
TRBV5-1	TRBJ2-1	-	TRBD2	CASSLLRAGGGNEQFF	TGCGCCAGCAGCTTGTTACGGGCGGGAGGAGGCAATGAGCAGTTCTTC
TRBV7-2	TRBJ2-5	-	-	CASSSLRGETQYF	TGTGCCAGCAGCTCCCTCAGGGGCGAGACCCAGTACTTC
TRBV30	TRBJ1-4	-	-	CAWSASAQGKLFF	TGTGCCTGGAGCGCCTCCGCCCAGGGAAAACTGTTTTTT
TRBV6-1	TRBJ2-1	-	-	CASSEGQYNEQFF	TGTGCCAGCAGTGAGGGACAATACAATGAGCAGTTCTTC
TRBV5-4	TRBJ1-4	-	TRBD1	CASSADRSGEKLFF	TGTGCCAGCAGCGCGGACAGGTCGGGTGAAAAACTGTTTTTT
TRBV11-2	TRBJ2-3	once	-	CASSLNRVTDTQYF	TGTGCCAGCAGCTTAAACAGGGTCACAGATACGCAGTATTTT
TRBV4-3	TRBJ1-2	-	TRBD1	CASSHLDRGDGYTF	TGCGCCAGCAGCCATCTGGACAGGGGGGATGGCTACACCTTC
TRBV6-5	TRBJ1-3	-	TRBD1	CASSYLRDRDGNTIYF	TGTGCCAGCAGTTACCTCCGGGACAGGGATGGAAACACCATATATTTT
TRBV6-6	TRBJ1-6	-	-	CASSWEYNSPLHF	TGTGCCAGCAGTTGGGAGTATAATTCACCCCTCCACTTT
TRBV5-1	TRBJ1-2	-	TRBD1	CASSLGQGVYGYTF	TGCGCCAGCAGCTTGGGACAGGGGGTATATGGCTACACCTTC
TRBV7-2	TRBJ2-2	-	TRBD2	CASKALAGVTGELFF	TGTGCCAGCAAGGCGCTAGCGGGGGTAACCGGGGAGCTGTTTTTT